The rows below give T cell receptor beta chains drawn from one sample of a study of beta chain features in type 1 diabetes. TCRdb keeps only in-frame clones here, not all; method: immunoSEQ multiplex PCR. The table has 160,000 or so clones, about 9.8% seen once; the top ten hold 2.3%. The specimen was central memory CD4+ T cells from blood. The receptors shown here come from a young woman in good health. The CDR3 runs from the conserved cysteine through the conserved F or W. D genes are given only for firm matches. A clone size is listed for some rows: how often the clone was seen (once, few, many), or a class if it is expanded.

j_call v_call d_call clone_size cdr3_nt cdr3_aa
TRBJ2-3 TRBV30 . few TGTGCCTGTAAGACTAGTGCAGGAGATACGCAGTATTTT CACKTSAGDTQYF
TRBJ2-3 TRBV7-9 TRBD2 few TGTGCCAGCTCCAGGCGTAGCGGGGGACACACAGATACGCAGTATTTT CASSRRSGGHTDTQYF
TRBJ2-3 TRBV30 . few TGTGCCTGGAGTGTAGCGGATTACACAGATACGCAGTATTTT CAWSVADYTDTQYF
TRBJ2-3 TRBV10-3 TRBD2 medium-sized TGTGCCATCAGTGAGGGACTAGCGGACACAGATACGCAGTATTTT CAISEGLADTDTQYF
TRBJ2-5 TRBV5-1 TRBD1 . TGCGCCAGCAGCCCCCAGGGGGCTGGGGAGACCCAGTACTTC CASSPQGAGETQYF
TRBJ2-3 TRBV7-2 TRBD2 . TGTGCCAGCAGCTCATGGACTAGCGGGGGTGGTCGGGATACGCAGTATTTT CASSSWTSGGGRDTQYF
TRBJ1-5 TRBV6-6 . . TGTGCCAGCAGGGGAGGACTAGGCAATCAGCCCCAGCATTTT CASRGGLGNQPQHF
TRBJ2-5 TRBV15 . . TGTGCCACCAGCAGAGATAGAGGGTTGGGAGAGACCCAGTACTTC CATSRDRGLGETQYF
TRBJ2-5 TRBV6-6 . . TGTGCCAGCAGTCCACAAGAGACCCAGTACTTC CASSPQETQYF
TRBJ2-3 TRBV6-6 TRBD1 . TGTGCCAGCAGTGGCCGGACAGGGAGGTCAGATACGCAGTATTTT CASSGRTGRSDTQYF
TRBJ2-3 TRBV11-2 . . TGTGCCAGCAGCGGACAGTTCTCTAGCACAGATACGCAGTATTTT CASSGQFSSTDTQYF
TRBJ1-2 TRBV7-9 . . TGTGCCAGCAGCGAGGGGGGGGCCGCTAACTATGGCTACACCTTC CASSEGGAANYGYTF